This is a list of T cell receptor beta chains from one sample in a study of technical replicates of blood from a few donors. The repertoire was sequenced with immunoSEQ multiplex PCR; TCRdb's copy has only in-frame clones and lacks some. The sample shows over 80,000 clones, approximately 96% of them seen only once. Sample: T cells isolated from PBMCs. Receptor source: a human donor in good health. Each CDR3 is given with its conserved first and last residue. The D gene is left open where the match is weak. Clone size is stated in some rows and not others, as once, few, many or a class when expanded.

J | D | size | V | CDR3 | DNA
TRBJ2-5 | TRBD2 | - | TRBV18 | CASSAPLAGVRETQYF | TGTGCCAGCTCAGCCCCTCTAGCGGGAGTCCGAGAGACCCAGTACTTC
TRBJ1-1 | - | - | TRBV5-1 | CASSPYGVGNTEAFF | TGCGCCAGCAGCCCTTACGGGGTGGGGAACACTGAAGCTTTCTTT
TRBJ1-5 | - | - | TRBV2 | CASSEFWGAQPQHF | TGTGCCAGCAGTGAGTTTTGGGGAGCCCAGCCCCAGCATTTT
TRBJ1-2 | TRBD1 | - | TRBV28 | CASKTGSRGYTF | TGTGCCAGTAAGACAGGGTCTAGGGGCTACACCTTC
TRBJ1-2 | - | - | TRBV6-5 | CASRPGVETYYGYTF | TGTGCCAGCAGGCCGGGGGTAGAGACGTACTATGGCTACACCTTC
TRBJ2-1 | TRBD2 | - | TRBV5-4 | CASSSWGGQEQFF | TGTGCCAGCAGCTCCTGGGGAGGGCAGGAGCAGTTCTTC
TRBJ2-7 | - | - | TRBV4-3 | CASSQGGEGGIYEQYF | TGCGCCAGCAGCCAAGGCGGAGAGGGAGGAATCTACGAGCAGTACTTC
TRBJ1-2 | - | - | TRBV7-2 | CASSLVSGIYGYTF | TGTGCCAGCAGCTTAGTGTCCGGGATTTATGGCTACACCTTC
TRBJ2-7 | - | - | TRBV19 | CASSIVAGNEQYF | TGTGCCAGTAGTATAGTAGCAGGGAACGAGCAGTACTTC
TRBJ2-7 | - | - | TRBV6-5 | CASSRRYSYEQYF | TGTGCCAGCAGCCGCCGGTACTCCTACGAGCAGTACTTC
TRBJ1-1 | - | - | TRBV19 | CASSMIGNTEAFF | TGTGCCAGTAGTATGATCGGGAACACTGAAGCTTTCTTT
TRBJ1-5 | - | - | TRBV27 | CASSLWRSDQPQHF | TGTGCCAGCAGTTTATGGAGGAGCGATCAGCCCCAGCATTTT
TRBJ2-2 | - | - | TRBV5-8 | CASSVTGFNTGELFF | TGTGCCAGCAGCGTCACAGGGTTCAACACCGGGGAGCTGTTTTTT
TRBJ1-2 | TRBD1 | - | TRBV27 | CASSLIATGHGYTF | TGTGCCAGCAGTTTAATCGCGACAGGGCATGGCTACACCTTC
TRBJ2-1 | - | - | TRBV5-1 | CASFPRPVQGSSYNEQFF | TGCGCCAGCTTTCCTCGCCCAGTCCAGGGGAGCTCCTACAATGAGCAGTTCTTC
TRBJ2-5 | - | - | TRBV7-9 | CASSSNYREGETQYF | TGTGCCAGCAGCTCAAACTACAGGGAAGGGGAGACCCAGTACTTC
TRBJ1-2 | - | - | TRBV29-1 | CSVEELLGYTF | TGCAGCGTTGAGGAGCTTTTAGGCTACACCTTC
TRBJ1-2 | TRBD1 | - | TRBV5-5 | CASSLDIGTEYGYTF | TGTGCCAGCAGCTTGGATATCGGGACAGAGTATGGCTACACCTTC
TRBJ1-2 | - | - | TRBV2 | CASSEGARYGYTF | TGTGCCAGCAGTGAAGGGGCCCGCTATGGCTACACCTTC
TRBJ1-3 | - | - | TRBV5-1 | CASSFGVRGNTIYF | TGCGCCAGCAGCTTCGGTGTGCGTGGAAACACCATATATTTT
TRBJ1-2 | - | - | TRBV7-3 | CASSPEGNYGYTF | TGTGCCAGCAGCCCCGAGGGCAACTATGGCTACACCTTC
TRBJ2-7 | - | - | TRBV19 | CASSPPGGLYEQYF | TGTGCCAGTAGCCCCCCCGGGGGGCTCTACGAGCAGTACTTC
TRBJ2-7 | - | - | TRBV5-1 | CASSQRSTGSYEQYF | TGCGCCAGCAGCCAGCGATCGACGGGATCCTACGAGCAGTACTTC
TRBJ1-1 | - | - | TRBV9 | CASSAPGGTFTEAFF | TGTGCCAGCAGCGCCCCTGGAGGTACTTTCACTGAAGCTTTCTTT
TRBJ2-2 | - | - | TRBV9 | CASSVAGATGELFF | TGTGCCAGCAGCGTAGCCGGAGCCACCGGGGAGCTGTTTTTT
TRBJ1-2 | TRBD1 | - | TRBV6-5 | CASSSKTGVYGYTF | TGTGCCAGCAGCTCTAAGACAGGGGTCTATGGCTACACCTTC
TRBJ1-5 | TRBD1 | - | TRBV5-8 | CASSLRDRDEQPQHF | TGTGCCAGCAGCTTGCGGGACAGGGATGAACAGCCCCAGCATTTT
TRBJ2-6 | - | - | TRBV5-1 | CATAPFGANVLTF | TGCGCCACCGCGCCTTTTGGGGCCAACGTCCTGACTTTC
TRBJ1-5 | TRBD1 | - | TRBV5-8 | CASSLGQGSQPQHF | TGTGCCAGCAGCTTGGGACAGGGTAGCCAGCCCCAGCATTTT
TRBJ1-5 | - | - | TRBV7-2 | CASSIPGWQPQHF | TGTGCCAGCAGCATACCGGGTTGGCAGCCCCAGCATTTT
TRBJ1-2 | - | - | TRBV2 | CASSEAFRGNYGYTF | TGTGCCAGCAGTGAAGCTTTTAGGGGGAACTATGGCTACACCTTC
TRBJ2-3 | TRBD2 | - | TRBV18 | CASSPPQGLAGTDTQYF | TGTGCCAGCTCACCACCCCAGGGACTAGCGGGCACAGATACGCAGTATTTT
TRBJ2-7 | TRBD1 | - | TRBV2 | CASSEFGTGPYEQYF | TGTGCCAGCAGTGAATTCGGGACAGGACCTTACGAGCAGTACTTC
TRBJ2-2 | - | - | TRBV4-3 | CASSQSLSGMETGELFF | TGCGCCAGCAGCCAATCTTTGTCAGGGATGGAGACCGGGGAGCTGTTTTTT
TRBJ1-2 | - | - | TRBV7-9 | CATGDGYTF | TGTGCCACCGGGGATGGCTACACCTTC
TRBJ2-2 | - | - | TRBV28 | CASSFPFRGHSTGELFF | TGTGCCAGCAGTTTCCCATTTAGGGGACACAGTACCGGGGAGCTGTTTTTT
TRBJ1-3 | TRBD1 | - | TRBV18 | CASSVGQGISRNTIYF | TGTGCCAGCTCAGTGGGACAGGGGATATCCAGAAACACCATATATTTT
TRBJ2-1 | - | - | TRBV11-3 | CASSETGTQWEQFF | TGTGCCAGCAGCGAGACTGGGACACAGTGGGAGCAGTTCTTC
TRBJ2-7 | - | - | TRBV13 | CASSLAGTTYYYEQYF | TGTGCCAGCAGCTTAGCAGGGACAACCTACTACTACGAGCAGTACTTC
TRBJ2-1 | TRBD2 | once | TRBV7-3 | CASSLRRLAGGDNEQFF | TGTGCCAGCAGCCTTCGGAGACTAGCGGGAGGAGACAATGAGCAGTTCTTC
TRBJ1-2 | TRBD1 | - | TRBV10-3 | CAITRTGGSGYTF | TGTGCCATCACGAGAACAGGGGGTTCGGGCTACACCTTC